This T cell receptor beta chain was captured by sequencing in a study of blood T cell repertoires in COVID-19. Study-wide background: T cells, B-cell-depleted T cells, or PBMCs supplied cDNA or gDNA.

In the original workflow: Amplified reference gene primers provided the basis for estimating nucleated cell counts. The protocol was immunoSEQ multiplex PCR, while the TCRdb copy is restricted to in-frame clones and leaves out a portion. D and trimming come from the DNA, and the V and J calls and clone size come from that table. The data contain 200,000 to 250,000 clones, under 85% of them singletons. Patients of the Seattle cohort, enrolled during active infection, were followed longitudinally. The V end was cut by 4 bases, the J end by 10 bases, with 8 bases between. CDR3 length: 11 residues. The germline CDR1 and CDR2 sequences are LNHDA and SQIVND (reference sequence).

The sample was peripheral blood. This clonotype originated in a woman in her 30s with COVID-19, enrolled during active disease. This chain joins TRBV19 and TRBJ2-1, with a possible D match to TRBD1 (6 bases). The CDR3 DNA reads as TGTGCCAGTAGTAGGGACACAGAGCAGTTCTTC. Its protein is CASSRDTEQFF.